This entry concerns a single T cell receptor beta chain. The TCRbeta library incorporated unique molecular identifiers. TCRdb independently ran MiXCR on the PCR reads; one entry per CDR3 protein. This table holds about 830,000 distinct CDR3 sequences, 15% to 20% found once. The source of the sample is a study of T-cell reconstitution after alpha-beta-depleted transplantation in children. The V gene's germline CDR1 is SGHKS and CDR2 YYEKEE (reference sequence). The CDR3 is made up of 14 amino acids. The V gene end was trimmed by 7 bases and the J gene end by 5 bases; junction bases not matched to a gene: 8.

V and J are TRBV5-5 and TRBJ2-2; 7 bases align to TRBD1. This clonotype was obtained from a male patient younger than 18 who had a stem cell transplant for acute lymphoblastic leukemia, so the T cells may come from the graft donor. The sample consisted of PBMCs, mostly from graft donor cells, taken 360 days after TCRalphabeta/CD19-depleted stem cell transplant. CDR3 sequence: CASGSQGQTGELFF. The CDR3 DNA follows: TGTGCCAGCGGTTCCCAGGGACAGACCGGGGAGCTGTTTTTT. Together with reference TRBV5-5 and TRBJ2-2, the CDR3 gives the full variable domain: DAGVTQSPTHLIKTRGQQVTLRCSPISGHKSVSWYQQVLGQGPQFIFQYYEKEERGRGNFPDRFSARQFPNYSSELNVNALLLGDSALYLCASGSQGQTGELFFGEGSRLTVL.